What follows describes a single T cell receptor (beta chain). The sample belongs to a study of blood T cell repertoires in COVID-19. The CDR3 contains 14 residues. Trimming removed 3 bases at V and 7 bases at J, with 15 bases between. Germline V lookup: CDR1 LNHDA, CDR2 SQIVND (reference sequence). In the original processing: Amplification with reference gene primers provided the estimates of nucleated cell counts. Profiled with immunoSEQ multiplex PCR; TCRdb holds only in-frame clones, not every one. V, J and clone size are taken as reported in that table, and D and trimming were inferred from the DNA itself. The repertoire consists of more than 95,000 clones, with about four fifths occurring once and the leading ten covering approximately 12%.

Sample: peripheral blood. This receptor was identified in a human donor in a cohort sampled during active COVID-19. This sequence joins TRBV19 and TRBJ1-2; D gene uncertain. CDR3 DNA sequence: TGTGCCAGTAGTATTAGACTCACTGAGAGTGGCTACACCTTC. Protein sequence: CASSIRLTESGYTF.